This T cell receptor (beta chain) originates from a study of blood T cells in healthy people across ages. On the study more broadly: Using template switching, researchers captured about one barcoded beta molecule for each two T cells.

The table lists this clonotype with a few counts. It was with a sample-barcoded 5' primer and a J-beta primer mix that a second PCR of about 6 to 12 cycles was run. TCRdb recomputed calls from the 5' RACE reads with MiXCR, one row per CDR3 protein. Among 1.5 million to 2 million distinct CDR3 sequences, roughly 27% were seen once, and the ten largest hold about 7.7%. The sequencing sample was made of blood. This TCR came from a woman under 40 in good health.

The CDR3 here is CASSRAADKGEKLFF. In DNA, the CDR3 is TGTGCCAGCAGCAGGGCGGCCGATAAGGGTGAAAAACTGTTTTTT. The chain couples TRBV6-5 to TRBJ1-4; D perhaps matches TRBD1 (5 bases). The germline CDR1 and CDR2 sequences are MNHEY and SVGAGI. The CDR3 is 15 amino acids. Trimming stripped 6 bases from V and 7 bases from J, with 18 bases between.